The 19 T cell receptor beta chains presented below share a single source sample, sequenced in a study of blood T cells in healthy people across ages. Primed by a sample-barcoded 5' primer and a J-beta primer mix, a second PCR proceeded for roughly 6 to 12 cycles. MiXCR, applied by TCRdb to the 5' RACE reads, yields one record per CDR3 protein. Of roughly 1,000,000 distinct CDR3 sequences in the sample, approximately 26% were seen once. A further study also used this sample, focusing on T cells of mothers and their children.

The specimen sequenced was blood. These receptors all stem from a girl aged 2 to 10 in good health.

This clonotype was counted only a few times. The CDR3 bases are TGTGCCATCAGTGACTTTACGGGGGACATTCAGTACTTC. Protein product: CAISDFTGDIQYF. The J gene is TRBJ2-4, the V gene TRBV10-3, with D possibly being TRBD2 (6 bases). Per germline, CDR1 ENHRY and CDR2 SYGVKD. V was clipped by 3 bases and J by 8 bases, with 11 bases between them. The CDR3 runs 13 residues.

As concerns this clonotype: At one end the junction does not follow the germline gene, possibly because of a read error. The V gene is TRBV20-1, the J gene TRBJ1-4; D unclear. Per the germline V gene, CDR1 is DFQATT and CDR2 is SNEGSKA (reference sequence). The CDR3 has 18 residues. The CDR3 DNA sequence: TGCAGTGCTAGAGAGAACGAGATGGAAACCTCAACTAATGAAAAACTGCTTTTT. Translated, it gives CSARENEMETSTNEKLLF.

V usage is TRBV7-2 and J usage is TRBJ2-5; perhaps TRBD2 as D (5 bases). The J call may be in error: the DNA end matches TRBJ2-7 better. The germline gives CDR1 SGHTA, CDR2 FQGNSA. The length of the CDR3 is 16 residues. CDR3 in amino acids: CASSLSFSGLDYEQYF. The CDR3 bases are TGTGCCAGCAGCTTAAGTTTTTCTGGACTGGACTACGAGCAGTACTTC.

This clonotype was seen a handful of times. The CDR3 DNA follows: TGCAGCGTTGAGCAACAGAACAGCCCAGAAGCTTTCTTT. Encoded protein: CSVEQQNSPEAFF. The chain joins TRBV29-1 to TRBJ1-1; D remains ambiguous. Per the germline V gene, CDR1 is SQVTM and CDR2 is ANQGSEA. V lost 3 bases and J 8 bases, leaving 16 bases between the germline ends. This CDR3 has 13 amino acids.

The genes are TRBV12-3 or TRBV12-4 and TRBJ2-1; D tentatively reads TRBD1 or TRBD2 (5 bases each). The CDR3 extends over 13 amino acids. Deletions cut 6 bases from V and 9 bases from J, with 15 bases between. The chain's CDR3 is CASSRSRGGEQFF. CDR3 coding DNA: TGTGCCAGCAGCCGATCGAGGGGTGGTGAGCAGTTCTTC.

This rearrangement joins TRBV25-1 to TRBJ1-1, with D uncertain. The CDR3 contains 15 residues. Trimming removed 4 bases from V and 0 bases from J, with 12 bases in between. CDR1 is MGHDK and CDR2 is SYGVNS in the germline V gene. CDR3 sequence (DNA): TGTGCCAGCAGTGGGGGATGGGGTATGAACACTGAAGCTTTCTTT. It encodes CASSGGWGMNTEAFF.

This clonotype has a handful of counts. The chain couples TRBV3-1 to TRBJ2-7, with D possibly matching TRBD2 (6 bases). CDR1 and CDR2 (germline): LGHDT, YNNKEL (reference sequence). CDR3 length: 14 residues. V was clipped by 1 base and J by 1 base, with 8 bases between them. In DNA form, the CDR3 reads TGTGCCAGCAGCCAAGCTCGGGGGTCCTACGAGCAGTACTTC. Its translation is CASSQARGSYEQYF.

V gene TRBV20-1 combines with J gene TRBJ2-5; 7 nucleotides line up with TRBD1. The CDR3 has 14 residues. V lost 3 bases to trimming and J lost 5 bases; unmatched junction nucleotides: 9. Germline CDR1 and CDR2: DFQATT and SNEGSKA (reference sequence). CDR3 region: CSARAWTGLETQYF. CDR3 coding DNA: TGCAGTGCTAGGGCCTGGACAGGTCTCGAGACCCAGTACTTC.

The chain combines TRBV29-1 with TRBJ2-4, with TRBD1 matching 7 bases. CDR1 SQVTM and CDR2 ANQGSEA come from the germline V gene. V dropped 5 bases and J dropped 1; count of bases not matched to a gene: 5. The CDR3 loop spans 14 amino acids. This chain's CDR3 is CSVIDREAKNIQYF. The CDR3 nucleotides are TGCAGCGTTATTGACAGGGAGGCCAAAAACATTCAGTACTTC.

This clonotype was seen more than once but under ten times. The rearrangement links TRBV27 to TRBJ1-1; weak D call: TRBD1 (5 bases). V was clipped by 4 bases and J by 0 bases, with 12 bases between them. CDR1 is MNHEY and CDR2 is SMNVEV in the germline V gene (reference sequence). The CDR3 length is 15 residues. The CDR3: CASSSHDRMNTEAFF. CDR3 in DNA: TGTGCCAGCAGTTCCCATGACAGAATGAACACTGAAGCTTTCTTT.

This clonotype was counted a few times. This rearrangement joins TRBV29-1 to TRBJ1-2; weak D call: TRBD1 (5 bases). This CDR3 has 11 amino acids. Trimming left V 0 bases short and J 8 bases short, with 7 bases between. Germline lookup yields CDR1 SQVTM and CDR2 ANQGSEA. CDR3 nucleotides: TGCAGCGTTGAAGATGGGGGAGGCTACACCTTC. This gives the protein CSVEDGGGYTF.

This chain connects TRBV10-3 to TRBJ2-1, with 8 bases identical to TRBD2. Looked up from germline, CDR1 is ENHRY and CDR2 is SYGVKD. This CDR3 is built from 14 residues. Unmatched junction bases numbered 4, after V lost 0 bases and J lost 9 bases. CDR3 bases: TGTGCCATCAGTGAGTCGGGGACTAGGGGTGAGCAGTTCTTC. This codes for CAISESGTRGEQFF.

The genes are TRBV12-3 or TRBV12-4 and TRBJ2-5, with a weak D call TRBD1 (6 bases). Between the trimmed V and J ends, which lost 5 bases and 2 bases, there was a span of 15 bases. This CDR3 has 15 amino acids. Written as DNA, the CDR3 is TGTGCCAGCAGTCCAGAAGGGGGTCCTCAAGAGACCCAGTACTTC. Amino acid sequence: CASSPEGGPQETQYF.

A single count supports this clonotype. The rearrangement links TRBV7-6 to TRBJ1-5; the D is unclear. Germline loops: CDR1 SGHVS, CDR2 FNYEAQ. With 6 bases removed from V and 2 bases from J, the gap between germline ends came to 11 bases. The CDR3 covers 14 residues. This CDR3 is CASSYDSGNQPQHF. The CDR3 DNA is TGTGCCAGCAGTTATGATTCGGGCAATCAGCCCCAGCATTTT.

The chain couples TRBV4-1 to TRBJ2-1; no definite D call. The CDR3 has 14 residues. Germline V CDR1 and CDR2: MGHRA, YSYEKL. V shed 0 bases and J shed 4 bases, with 7 bases lying between them. The CDR3 DNA reads TGCGCCAGCAGCCAAGATGCCAATTACAATGAGCAGTTCTTC. This codes for CASSQDANYNEQFF.

This clonotype was counted between two and nine times. V usage is TRBV28 and J usage is TRBJ2-5; D perhaps matches TRBD2 (6 bases). This CDR3 has 11 amino acids. From germline, CDR1 is MDHEN and CDR2 SYDVKM. V dropped 4 bases and J dropped 9 bases, with 9 bases sitting between them. Here the CDR3 reads CASSWGEAQYF. The CDR3 region has the DNA TGTGCCAGCAGTTGGGGGGAGGCCCAGTACTTC.

The CDR3 here is CASTLLGGTGEAFF. CDR3 nucleotide sequence: TGTGCCAGCACCTTACTCGGGGGTACCGGTGAAGCTTTCTTT. The chain has TRBV6-5 and TRBJ1-1, with a tentative D call TRBD1 (5 bases). There are 14 residues in the CDR3. Germline V gene data show CDR1 as MNHEY and CDR2 as SVGAGI. V lost 7 bases and J lost 7, with 19 bases in between.

The chain links TRBV7-9 to TRBJ1-1; 7 positions match TRBD1. Germline V CDR1 and CDR2: SEHNR, FQNEAQ (reference sequence). Unmatched junction bases numbered 14, after V lost 6 bases and J lost 7 bases. This CDR3 contains 15 residues. CDR3 bases: TGTGCCAGCAGGGAATACAGGGGAGATTGGAGTGAAGCTTTCTTT. Protein product: CASREYRGDWSEAFF.

The V and J genes are TRBV25-1 and TRBJ2-5, with 8 bases matching TRBD1. The end of the DNA fits TRBJ2-1 better, so the J call may be wrong. This CDR3 region has 16 residues. The V gene's germline CDR1 is MGHDK and CDR2 SYGVNS. The CDR3 is CASSESGRTGGNEQFF. For the CDR3, the DNA is TGTGCCAGCAGTGAATCGGGGCGAACAGGGGGCAATGAGCAGTTCTTC.